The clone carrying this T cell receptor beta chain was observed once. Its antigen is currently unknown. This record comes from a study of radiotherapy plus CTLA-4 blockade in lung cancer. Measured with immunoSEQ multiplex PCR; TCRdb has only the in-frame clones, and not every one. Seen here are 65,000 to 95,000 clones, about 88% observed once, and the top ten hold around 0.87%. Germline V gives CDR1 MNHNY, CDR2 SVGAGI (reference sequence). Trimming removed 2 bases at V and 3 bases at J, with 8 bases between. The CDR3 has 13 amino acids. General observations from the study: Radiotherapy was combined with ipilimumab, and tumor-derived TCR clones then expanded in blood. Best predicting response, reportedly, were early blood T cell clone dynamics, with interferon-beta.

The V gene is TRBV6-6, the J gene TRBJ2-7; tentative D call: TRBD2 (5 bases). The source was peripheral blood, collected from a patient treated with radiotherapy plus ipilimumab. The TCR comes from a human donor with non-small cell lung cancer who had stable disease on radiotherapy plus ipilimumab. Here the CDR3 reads CASSYRGGYEQYF. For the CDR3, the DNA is TGTGCCAGCAGTTACCGCGGAGGCTACGAGCAGTACTTC.